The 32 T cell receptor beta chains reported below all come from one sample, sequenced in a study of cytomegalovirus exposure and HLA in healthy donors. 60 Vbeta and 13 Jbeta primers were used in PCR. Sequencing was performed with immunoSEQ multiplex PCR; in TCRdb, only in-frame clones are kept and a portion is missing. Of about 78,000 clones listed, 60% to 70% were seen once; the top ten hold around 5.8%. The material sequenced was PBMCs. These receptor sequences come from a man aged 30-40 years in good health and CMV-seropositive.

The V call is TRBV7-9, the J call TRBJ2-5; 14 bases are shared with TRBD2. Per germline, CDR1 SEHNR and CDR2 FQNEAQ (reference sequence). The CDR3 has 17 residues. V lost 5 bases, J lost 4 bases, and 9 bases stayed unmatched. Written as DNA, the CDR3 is TGTGCCAGCAGCCCCGGGACTAGCGGGGGAGGCGGAGAGACCCAGTACTTC. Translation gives CASSPGTSGGGGETQYF.

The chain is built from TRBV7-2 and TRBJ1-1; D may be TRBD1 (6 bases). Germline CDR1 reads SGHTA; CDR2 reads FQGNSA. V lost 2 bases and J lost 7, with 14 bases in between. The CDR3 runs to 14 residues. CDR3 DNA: TGTGCCAGCAGCTTAAGTAGGGGGAGCGGTGAAGCTTTCTTT. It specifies CASSLSRGSGEAFF.

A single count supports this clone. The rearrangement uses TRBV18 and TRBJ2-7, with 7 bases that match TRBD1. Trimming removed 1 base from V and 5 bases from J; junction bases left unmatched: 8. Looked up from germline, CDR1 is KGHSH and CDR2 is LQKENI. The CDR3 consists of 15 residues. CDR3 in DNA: TGTGCCAGCTCACCACAGACAGGGAAAAGCAACGAGCAGTACTTC. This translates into CASSPQTGKSNEQYF.

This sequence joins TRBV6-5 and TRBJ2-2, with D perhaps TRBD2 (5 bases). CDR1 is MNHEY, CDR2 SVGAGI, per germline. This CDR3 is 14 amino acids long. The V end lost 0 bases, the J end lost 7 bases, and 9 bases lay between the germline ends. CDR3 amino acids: CASSYSPRDGELFF. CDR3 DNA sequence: TGTGCCAGCAGTTACTCCCCTCGGGACGGGGAGCTGTTTTTT.

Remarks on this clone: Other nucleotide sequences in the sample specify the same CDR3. In DNA, the CDR3 is TGTGCCAGCAGTTTATCGCGGGGTGGAACTGAAGCTTTCTTT. Translating gives CASSLSRGGTEAFF. This chain joins TRBV27 and TRBJ1-1; D uncertain. Trimming took 0 bases from V and 5 from J, leaving 10 bases between them. The CDR3 spans 14 residues. Germline lookup yields CDR1 MNHEY and CDR2 SMNVEV (reference sequence).

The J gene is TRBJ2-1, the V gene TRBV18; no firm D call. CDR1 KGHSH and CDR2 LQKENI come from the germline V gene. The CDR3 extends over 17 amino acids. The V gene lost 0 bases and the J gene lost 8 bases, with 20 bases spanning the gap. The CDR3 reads CASSPPGLAEPTDEQFF. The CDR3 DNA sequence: TGTGCCAGCTCACCACCGGGTTTGGCGGAGCCTACGGATGAGCAGTTCTTC.

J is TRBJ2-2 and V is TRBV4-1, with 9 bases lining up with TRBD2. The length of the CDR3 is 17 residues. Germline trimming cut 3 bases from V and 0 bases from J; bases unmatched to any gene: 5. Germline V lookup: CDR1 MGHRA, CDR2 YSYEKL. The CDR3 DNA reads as TGCGCCAGCAGCCATCATAGCGGGAGAACGAACACCGGGGAGCTGTTTTTT. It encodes CASSHHSGRTNTGELFF.

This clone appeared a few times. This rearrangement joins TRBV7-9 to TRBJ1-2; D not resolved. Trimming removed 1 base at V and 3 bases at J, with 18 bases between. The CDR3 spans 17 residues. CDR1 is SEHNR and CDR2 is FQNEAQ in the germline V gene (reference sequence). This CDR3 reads CASSLVSGVVKDYGYTF. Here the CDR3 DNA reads TGTGCCAGCAGCTTAGTCAGCGGTGTCGTTAAGGACTATGGCTACACCTTC.

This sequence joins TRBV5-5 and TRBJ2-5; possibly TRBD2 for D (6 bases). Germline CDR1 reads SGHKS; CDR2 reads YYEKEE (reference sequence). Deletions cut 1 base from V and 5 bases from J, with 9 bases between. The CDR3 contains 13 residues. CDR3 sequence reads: CASSLRGDETQYF. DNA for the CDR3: TGTGCCAGCAGCTTGCGCGGGGACGAGACCCAGTACTTC.

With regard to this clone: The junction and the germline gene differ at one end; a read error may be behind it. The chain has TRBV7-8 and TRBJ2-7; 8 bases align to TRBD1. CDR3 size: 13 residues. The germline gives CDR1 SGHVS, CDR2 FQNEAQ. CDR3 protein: CASSPMSFVDREF. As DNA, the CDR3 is TGTGCCAGCAGCCCCATGTCCTTTGTGGACAGGGAGTTC.

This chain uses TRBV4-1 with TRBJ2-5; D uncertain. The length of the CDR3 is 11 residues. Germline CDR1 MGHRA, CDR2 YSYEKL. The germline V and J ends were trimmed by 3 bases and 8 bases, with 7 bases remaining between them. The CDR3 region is CASSHLGTQYF. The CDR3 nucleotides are TGCGCCAGCAGCCACCTGGGCACCCAGTACTTC.

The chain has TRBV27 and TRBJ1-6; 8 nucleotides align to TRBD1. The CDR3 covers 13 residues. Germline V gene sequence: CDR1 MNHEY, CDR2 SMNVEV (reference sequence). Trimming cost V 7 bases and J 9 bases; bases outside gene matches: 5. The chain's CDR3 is CASKVQGASPLHF. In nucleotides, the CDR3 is TGTGCCAGCAAGGTCCAGGGGGCTTCACCCCTCCACTTT.

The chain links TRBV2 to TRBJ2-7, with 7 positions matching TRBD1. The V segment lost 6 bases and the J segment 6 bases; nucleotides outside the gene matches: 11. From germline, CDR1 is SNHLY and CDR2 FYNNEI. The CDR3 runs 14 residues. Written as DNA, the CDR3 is TGTGCCAGCAGACGCTCGGGACAGATCGGCGAGCAGTACTTC. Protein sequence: CASRRSGQIGEQYF.

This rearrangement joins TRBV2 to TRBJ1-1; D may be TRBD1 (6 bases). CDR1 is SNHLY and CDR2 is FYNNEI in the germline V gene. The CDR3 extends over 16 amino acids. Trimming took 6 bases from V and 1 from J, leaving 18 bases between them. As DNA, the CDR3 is TGTGCCAGCAGGAAACCTAACGGGGGGCGGAACACTGAAGCTTTCTTT. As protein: CASRKPNGGRNTEAFF.

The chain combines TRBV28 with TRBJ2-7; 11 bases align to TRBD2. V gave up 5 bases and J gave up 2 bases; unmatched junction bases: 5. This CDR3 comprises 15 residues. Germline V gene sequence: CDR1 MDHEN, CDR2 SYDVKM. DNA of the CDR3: TGTGCCAGCAGTCCCACTAGCGGGAGACCCTACGAGCAGTACTTC. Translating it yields CASSPTSGRPYEQYF.

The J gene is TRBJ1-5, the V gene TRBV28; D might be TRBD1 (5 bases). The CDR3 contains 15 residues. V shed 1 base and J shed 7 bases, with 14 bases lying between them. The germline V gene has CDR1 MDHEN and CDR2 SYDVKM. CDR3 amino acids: CASSLLRGARQPQHF. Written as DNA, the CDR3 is TGTGCCAGCAGTTTATTACGTGGGGCCAGGCAGCCCCAGCATTTT.

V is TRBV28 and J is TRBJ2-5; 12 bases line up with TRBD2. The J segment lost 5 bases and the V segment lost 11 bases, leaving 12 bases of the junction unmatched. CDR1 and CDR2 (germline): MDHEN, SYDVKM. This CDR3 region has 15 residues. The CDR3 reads CAARLTSGSRETQYF. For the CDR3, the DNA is TGTGCCGCTCGGCTGACTAGCGGGAGCAGGGAGACCCAGTACTTC.

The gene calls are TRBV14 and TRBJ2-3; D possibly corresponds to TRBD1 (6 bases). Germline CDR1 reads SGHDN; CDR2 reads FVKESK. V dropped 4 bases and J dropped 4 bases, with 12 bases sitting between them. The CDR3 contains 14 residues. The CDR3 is CASSRNRDADTQYF. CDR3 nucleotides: TGTGCCAGCAGCCGGAACAGGGACGCAGATACGCAGTATTTT.

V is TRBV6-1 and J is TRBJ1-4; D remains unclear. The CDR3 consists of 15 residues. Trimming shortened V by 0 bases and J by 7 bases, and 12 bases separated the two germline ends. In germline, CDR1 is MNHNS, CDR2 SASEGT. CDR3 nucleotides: TGTGCCAGCAGTGAAGCGGGAGGCGCGGGTGAAAAACTGTTTTTT. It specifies CASSEAGGAGEKLFF.

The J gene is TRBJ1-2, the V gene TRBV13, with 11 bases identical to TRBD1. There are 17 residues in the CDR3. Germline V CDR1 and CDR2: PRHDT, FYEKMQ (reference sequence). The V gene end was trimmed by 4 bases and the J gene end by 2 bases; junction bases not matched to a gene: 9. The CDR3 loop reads CASSYGQGARGNYGYTF. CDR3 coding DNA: TGTGCCAGCAGCTACGGACAGGGGGCTCGAGGAAACTATGGCTACACCTTC.

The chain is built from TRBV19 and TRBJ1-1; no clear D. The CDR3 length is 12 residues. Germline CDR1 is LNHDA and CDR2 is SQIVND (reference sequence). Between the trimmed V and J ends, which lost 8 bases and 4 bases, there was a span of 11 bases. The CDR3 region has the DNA TGTGCCAGTCTCACAGAGACCACTGAAGCTTTCTTT. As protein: CASLTETTEAFF. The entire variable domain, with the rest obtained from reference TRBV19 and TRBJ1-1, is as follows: DGGITQSPKYLFRKEGQNVTLSCEQNLNHDAMYWYRQDPGQGLRLIYYSQIVNDFQKGDIAEGYSVSREKKESFPLTVTSAQKNPTAFYLCASLTETTEAFFGQGTRLTVV.

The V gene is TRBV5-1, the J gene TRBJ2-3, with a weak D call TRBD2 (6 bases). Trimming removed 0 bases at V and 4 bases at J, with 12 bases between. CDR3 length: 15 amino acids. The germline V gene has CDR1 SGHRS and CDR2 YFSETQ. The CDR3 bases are TGCGCCAGCAGCTTGGATGGCGGGATCCCAGATACGCAGTATTTT. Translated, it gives CASSLDGGIPDTQYF. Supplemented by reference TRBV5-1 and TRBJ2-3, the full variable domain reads KAGVTQTPRYLIKTRGQQVTLSCSPISGHRSVSWYQQTPGQGLQFLFEYFSETQRNKGNFPGRFSGRQFSNSRSEMNVSTLELGDSALYLCASSLDGGIPDTQYFGPGTRLTVL.

CDR3 DNA: TGTGCCAGTATAGGGGCTCGCACTGAAGCTTTCTTT. Translating gives CASIGARTEAFF. The V and J genes are TRBV19 and TRBJ1-1; possibly TRBD1 for D (5 bases). There are 12 residues in the CDR3. V was shortened by 7 bases and J by 4 bases, with 10 bases between the two germline ends. CDR1 LNHDA and CDR2 SQIVND come from the germline V gene (reference sequence).

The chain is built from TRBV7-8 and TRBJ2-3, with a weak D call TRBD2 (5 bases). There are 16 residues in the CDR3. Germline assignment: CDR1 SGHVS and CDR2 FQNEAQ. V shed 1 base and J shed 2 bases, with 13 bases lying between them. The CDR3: CASSLDSSGITDTQYF. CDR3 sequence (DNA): TGTGCCAGCAGCTTAGATTCTTCGGGGATCACAGATACGCAGTATTTT.

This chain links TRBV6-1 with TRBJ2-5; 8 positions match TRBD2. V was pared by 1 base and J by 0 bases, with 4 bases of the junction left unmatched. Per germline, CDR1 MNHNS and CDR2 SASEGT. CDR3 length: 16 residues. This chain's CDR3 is CASSEEVAGNQETQYF. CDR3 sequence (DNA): TGTGCCAGCAGTGAAGAGGTAGCGGGGAACCAAGAGACCCAGTACTTC.

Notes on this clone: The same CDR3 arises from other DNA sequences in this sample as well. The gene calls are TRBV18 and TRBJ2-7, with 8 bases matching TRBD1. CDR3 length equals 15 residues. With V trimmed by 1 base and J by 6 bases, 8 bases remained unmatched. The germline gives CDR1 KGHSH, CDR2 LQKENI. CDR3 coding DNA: TGTGCCAGCTCACCACAAAGGACAGGGAAGGCCGAGCAGTACTTC. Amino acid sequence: CASSPQRTGKAEQYF.

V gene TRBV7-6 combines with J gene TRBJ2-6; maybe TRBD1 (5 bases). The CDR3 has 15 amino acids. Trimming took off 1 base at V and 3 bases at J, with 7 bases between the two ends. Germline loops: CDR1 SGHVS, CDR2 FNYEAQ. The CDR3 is CASSLEGLGANVLTF. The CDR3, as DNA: TGTGCCAGCAGCTTAGAGGGGCTTGGGGCCAACGTCCTGACTTTC. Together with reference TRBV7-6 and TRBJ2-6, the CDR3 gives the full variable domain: GAGVSQSPRYKVTKRGQDVALRCDPISGHVSLYWYRQALGQGPEFLTYFNYEAQQDKSGLPNDRFSAERPEGSISTLTIQRTEQRDSAMYRCASSLEGLGANVLTFGAGSRLTVL.

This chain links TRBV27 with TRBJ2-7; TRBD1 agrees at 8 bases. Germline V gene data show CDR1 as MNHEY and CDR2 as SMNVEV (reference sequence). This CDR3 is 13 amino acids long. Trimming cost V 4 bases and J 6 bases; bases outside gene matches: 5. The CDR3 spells CASSWTGSAEQYF. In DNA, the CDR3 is TGTGCCAGCAGTTGGACAGGGTCCGCCGAGCAGTACTTC.

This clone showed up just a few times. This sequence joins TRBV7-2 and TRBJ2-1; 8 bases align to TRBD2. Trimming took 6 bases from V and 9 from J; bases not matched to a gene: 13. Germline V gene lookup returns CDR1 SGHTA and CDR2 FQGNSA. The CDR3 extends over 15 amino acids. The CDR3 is CASSPFAGGKGEQFF. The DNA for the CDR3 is TGTGCCAGCAGTCCCTTTGCGGGAGGCAAGGGTGAGCAGTTCTTC.

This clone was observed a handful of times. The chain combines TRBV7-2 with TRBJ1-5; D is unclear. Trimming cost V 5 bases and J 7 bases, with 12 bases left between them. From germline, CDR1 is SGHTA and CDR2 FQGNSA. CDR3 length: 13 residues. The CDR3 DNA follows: TGTGCCAGCAGCCCCCGGAGCGGACAGCCCCAGCATTTT. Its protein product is CASSPRSGQPQHF.

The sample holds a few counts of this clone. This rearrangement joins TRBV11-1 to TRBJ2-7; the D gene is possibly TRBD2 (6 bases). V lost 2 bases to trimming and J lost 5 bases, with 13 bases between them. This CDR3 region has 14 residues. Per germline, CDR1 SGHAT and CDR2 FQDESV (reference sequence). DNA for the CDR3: TGTGCCAGCAGCTTACTGCTGGGGGGACACGAGCAGTACTTC. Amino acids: CASSLLLGGHEQYF.

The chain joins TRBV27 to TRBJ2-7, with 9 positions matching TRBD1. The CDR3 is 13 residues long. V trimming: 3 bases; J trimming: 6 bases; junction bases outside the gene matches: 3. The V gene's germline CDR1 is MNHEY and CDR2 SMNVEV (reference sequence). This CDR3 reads CASSLDRGSEQYF. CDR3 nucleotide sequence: TGTGCCAGCAGTTTGGACAGGGGCTCCGAGCAGTACTTC.